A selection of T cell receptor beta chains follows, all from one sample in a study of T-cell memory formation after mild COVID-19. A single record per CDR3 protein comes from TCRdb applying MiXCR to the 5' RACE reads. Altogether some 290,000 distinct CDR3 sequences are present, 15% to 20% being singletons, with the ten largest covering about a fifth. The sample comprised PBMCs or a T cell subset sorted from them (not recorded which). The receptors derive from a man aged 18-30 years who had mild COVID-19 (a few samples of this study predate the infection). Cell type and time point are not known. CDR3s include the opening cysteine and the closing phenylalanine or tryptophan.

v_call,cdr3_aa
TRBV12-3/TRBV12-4,CASSFHGQVQTEAFF
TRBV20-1,CSANSDQETQYF
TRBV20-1,CSAPGGDIQYF
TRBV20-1,CSAHRTSGGTYNEQFF
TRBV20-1,CSAPSGGADTQYF
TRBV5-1,CASSLVGLAGGRLQETQYF
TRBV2,CASREDTYNSPLHF
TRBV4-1,CASSQGTGMRSPLHF
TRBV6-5,CANLTAGLNSPLHF
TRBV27,CASRSSGGVYEQFF
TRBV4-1,CASTRESGGVNGELFF
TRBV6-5,CASSYSRGTKETQYF
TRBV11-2,CASSDVRGSQETQYF
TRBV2,CASSEPTGTTEAFF
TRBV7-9,CASSQGIEQFF
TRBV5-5,CASRFNTEAFF
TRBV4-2,CASSQWTGFREKLFF
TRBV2,CASSEGGARVYNEQFF
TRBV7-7,CASSFGLNTEAFF
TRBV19,CASSTSGRGNEQFF
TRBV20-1,CSASGEGGSYNEQFF
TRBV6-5,CASHDRRNTEAFF
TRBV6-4,CASKAAGWDTGELFF
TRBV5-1,CASSRNDPYEQYF
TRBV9,CASSVEQGYGGYTF
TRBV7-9,CASSLTLAGNEQFF
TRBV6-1,CASNNRGLNSPLHF
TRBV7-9,CASSSQIRGSPLHF
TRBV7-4,CASSSYGTGNLTSFDTDTQYF
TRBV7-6,CASSSGDSGISYNEQFF
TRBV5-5,CASSLRQGVQPQHF
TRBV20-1,CSARGQPTTTDTQYF
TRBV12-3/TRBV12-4,CASSPRVSDAEAFF
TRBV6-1,CASYFKAGTPTGSPLHF
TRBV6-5,CASSYSSIQETQYF
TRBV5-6,CASTPSPGRNTEAFF
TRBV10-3,CAIRDDRGSPLHF
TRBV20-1,CSALIRDRGFF
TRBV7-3,CASSSPIAGAYNEQFF
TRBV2,CASRGEGTASYEQYF
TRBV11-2,CASSLVSGNQPQHF
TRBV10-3,CAISENRGGEKLFF
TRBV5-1,CASSSGLAVLGETQYF
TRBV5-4,CASSLPDRGRTEAFF
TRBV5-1,CASSLAGARNQPQHF
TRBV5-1,CASYPGQQTYGYTF
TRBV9,CASSVRTGTGETQYF
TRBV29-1,CSVSTGTVRNIQYF
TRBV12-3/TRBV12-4,CASSPGGSRDEQFF
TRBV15,CATSRETQNQPQHF
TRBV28,CASKVEQGAQPQHF